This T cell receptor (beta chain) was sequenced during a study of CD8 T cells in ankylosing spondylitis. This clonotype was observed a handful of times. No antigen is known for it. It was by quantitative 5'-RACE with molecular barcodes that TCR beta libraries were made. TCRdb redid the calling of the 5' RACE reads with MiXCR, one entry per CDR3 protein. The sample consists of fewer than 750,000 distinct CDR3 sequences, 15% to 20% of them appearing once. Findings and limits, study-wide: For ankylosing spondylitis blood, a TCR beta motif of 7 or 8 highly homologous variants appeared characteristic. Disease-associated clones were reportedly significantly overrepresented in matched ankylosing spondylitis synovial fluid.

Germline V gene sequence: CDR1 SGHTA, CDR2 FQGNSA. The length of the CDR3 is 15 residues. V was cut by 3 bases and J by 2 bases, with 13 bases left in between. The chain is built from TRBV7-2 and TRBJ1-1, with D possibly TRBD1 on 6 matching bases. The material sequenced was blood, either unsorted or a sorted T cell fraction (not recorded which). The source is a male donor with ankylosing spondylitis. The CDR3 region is CASSFSRTANTEAFF. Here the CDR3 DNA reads TGTGCCAGCAGCTTTTCCCGGACAGCTAACACTGAAGCTTTCTTT. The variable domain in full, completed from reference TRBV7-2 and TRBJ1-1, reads GAGVSQSPSNKVTEKGKDVELRCDPISGHTALYWYRQSLGQGLEFLIYFQGNSAPDKSGLPSDRFSAERTGGSVSTLTIQRTQQEDSAVYLCASSFSRTANTEAFFGQGTRLTVV.